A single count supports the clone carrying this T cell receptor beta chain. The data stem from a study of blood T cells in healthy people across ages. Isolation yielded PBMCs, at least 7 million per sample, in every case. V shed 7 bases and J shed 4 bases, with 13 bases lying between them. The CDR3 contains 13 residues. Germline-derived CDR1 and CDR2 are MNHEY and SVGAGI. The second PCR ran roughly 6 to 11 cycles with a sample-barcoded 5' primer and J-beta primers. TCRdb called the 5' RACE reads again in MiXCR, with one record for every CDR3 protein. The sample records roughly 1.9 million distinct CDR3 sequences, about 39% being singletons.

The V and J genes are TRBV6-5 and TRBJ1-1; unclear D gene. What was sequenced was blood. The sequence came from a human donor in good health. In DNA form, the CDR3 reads TGTGCCAGCACCCCCTTTGGCGGCACTGAAGCTTTCTTT. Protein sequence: CASTPFGGTEAFF.